This TCR beta chain was sequenced during a study of blood T cells in healthy people across ages. CDR1 SEHNR and CDR2 FQNEAQ come from the germline V gene (reference sequence). J gave up 4 bases and V 7 bases, and 5 bases lay outside the gene matches. CDR3 size: 15 residues. There were healthy Caucasian individuals from Russia, aged 6 to 90, serving as donors. Findings of the study overall: Any changes in expanded clonotypes were possibly confounded, as donor CMV status remained unknown. Fewer expanded clones and more diversity marked long-lived versus aged donors. Strong correlation linked observed beta diversity and percent naive T cells.

Primed by a sample-barcoded 5' primer and a J-beta primer mix, a second PCR proceeded for roughly 7 to 11 cycles. TCRdb reprocessed the 5' RACE reads with MiXCR, giving one entry per CDR3 protein. This sample yields about 1.6 million distinct CDR3 sequences, of which approximately 32% are seen a single time; about 10% belongs to the top ten. As regards this clonotype: Its cognate antigen is unknown.

The chain uses TRBV7-9 and TRBJ2-2; 11 bases line up with TRBD2. The TCR sequence derives from a woman aged 30 to 39 in good health. Sequenced material: blood. The CDR3: CASTLLAGGTGELFF. The DNA of the CDR3 is TGTGCCAGCACCCTTCTAGCGGGAGGCACCGGGGAGCTGTTTTTT.